This TCR beta chain was found in a study (dated by TCRdb to the mid-2010s). Describing the broader study: Whether tumor-infiltrating Tregs in breast cancer are recruited from blood Tregs or converted in situ from other CD4+ T cell subsets was tested.

The germline V gene supplies CDR1 KGHSH and CDR2 LQKENI. The CDR3, from cysteine to phenylalanine, totals 19 residues. Only CDR3 DNA remains: 57 bases, in frame from the first base. The V end gives up 0 bases and the J end 0 bases, leaving 6 bases in the junction not matched to a gene. Study-level results and caveats: The greatest overlap of tumor-infiltrating Treg TCR alpha and beta sequences was with tumor naive CD4+ T cells, followed next by blood naive CD4+ T cells. The TCR gene usage of tumor memory CD4+ T cells clustered together with blood and lymph node memory CD4+ cells and with lymph node naive CD4+ cells. The validation in the larger cohort was limited to a single TCR beta V-J rearrangement instead of whole repertoires.

Cells that were CD4+CD25+CD127-/low were isolated as Tregs. Tregs, naive and memory CD4+ T cells from tumor, blood and ipsilateral draining lymph nodes of a handful of breast cancer patients underwent full-length TCR alpha and beta sequencing. Ficoll density gradient centrifugation was used to isolate mononuclear cells from either lymph nodes or about 49 ml of peripheral blood. A purity exceeding 90% was confirmed by FACS for the sorted cell populations. Full-length TCR variable regions were amplified by 5' RACE PCR with constant-region reverse primers, and semi-nested PCR with Nested Universal Primer A was subsequently performed. The ReliaPrep RNA Cell Miniprep System was used to extract total RNA, which was then reverse transcribed into 5'RACE-ready cDNA with the SMARTer RACE 5'/3' Kit. Multiplex adaptors were used to barcode full-length TCR alpha and beta libraries, and the barcoded libraries were sequenced on an Illumina MiSeq. The original methods were these. For each of nine subset-tissue groups, sequencing data from the five patients were combined, and the groups were compared by unsupervised clustering of TCR gene usage. Repertoire similarity was calculated with the Morisita-Horn index, weighting shared sequences by their contribution to each repertoire. TCRdb reprocessed the public reads (quality trimming at Q25 with fastp, clone calling with MiXCR) and kept in-frame beta chains. When rows share a CDR3 protein, they turn into one entry using the most common DNA and genes. In this record, the V and J calls reflect TCRdb's handling and not the investigators' own analysis. Within this sample are over 8,000 distinct CDR3 sequences, with 30% to 40% of them counted one time only. About 5.8% of the sample rests with the top ten.

On this clonotype itself: The clone's antigen remains unknown. Base qualities are not recorded, but no much larger clone differs from it by a single base.

Material: Tregs sorted from blood. The receptor chain draws on TRBV18 and TRBJ2-1; TRBD2 matches 12 bases in the middle. This TCR was recovered from a female donor with breast cancer. The CDR3 region has the sequence CASSPPMTSGRGSYNEQFF. The nucleotides read TGTGCCAGCTCACCACCGATGACTAGCGGGAGAGGCTCCTACAATGAGCAGTTCTTC.